This TCR beta chain was sequenced in a study of cytomegalovirus exposure and HLA in healthy donors. Study-wide points: The Asian-associated ancestry cluster reportedly had fewer N-insertions than the approximately 610-donor mean in a later analysis.

The study sampled nominally healthy donors, though unrecorded immune exposures were likely. It was with 60 Vbeta and 13 Jbeta primers that the PCR ran. Sequencing used immunoSEQ multiplex PCR; TCRdb keeps in-frame clones, though not all of them. Found here are about 170,000 clones, approximately 65% of them singletons; the top ten hold about 2.9%. As to this clone: Its antigen is unknown.

CDR3 length: 14 amino acids. Germline CDR1 MRHNA, CDR2 SNTAGT. V was pared by 5 bases and J by 3 bases, with 10 bases between. The origin of this receptor is a man aged 35-49 years in good health and CMV-seronegative. Sequenced sample: PBMCs. This chain joins TRBV6-4 and TRBJ2-2, with D perhaps TRBD1 (6 bases). In nucleotides, the CDR3 is TGTGCCAGCAGTTCAGGGGTGGACACCGGGGAGCTGTTTTTT. This sequence encodes CASSSGVDTGELFF.